A single sample gave rise to the 5 T cell receptor beta chains below, sequenced in a study of OX40 agonist ivuxolimab in advanced cancers. Libraries were prepared by immunoSEQ multiplex PCR; TCRdb keeps only in-frame clonotypes and omits some of them. The sample lists some 60,000 clones, around 81% seen once, with approximately 4.5% in the top ten. Sequencing used CD4+ or CD8+ T cells sorted from blood, obtained in a trial of the OX40 agonist ivuxolimab. These receptors were collected from an adult with an advanced solid tumor such as melanoma, head and neck, liver or kidney cancer.

J is TRBJ2-1 and V is TRBV10-3, with a tentative D call TRBD2 (6 bases). Deletions cut 3 bases from V and 7 bases from J, with 10 bases between. The CDR3 has 13 residues. Per the germline V gene, CDR1 is ENHRY and CDR2 is SYGVKD. The CDR3 DNA follows: TGTGCCATCAGTGACGGGAGAGGGAATGAGCAGTTCTTC. Translation gives CAISDGRGNEQFF.

This chain joins TRBV6-1 and TRBJ1-1; no clear D gene. Germline assignment: CDR1 MNHNS and CDR2 SASEGT. The CDR3 has 14 residues. Between the trimmed V and J ends, which lost 2 bases and 1 base, there was a span of 8 bases. The CDR3 reads CASSEMMGNTEAFF. The CDR3 DNA reads as TGTGCCAGCAGTGAAATGATGGGGAACACTGAAGCTTTCTTT.

The chain joins TRBV7-9 to TRBJ2-3; 14 positions match TRBD2. The CDR3 loop spans 18 amino acids. Germline loops: CDR1 SEHNR, CDR2 FQNEAQ (reference sequence). Losses at the gene ends were 5 bases for V and 2 bases for J; bases not matched to a gene: 9. The CDR3 DNA reads TGTGCCAGCAGCAGGAGGACTAGCGGGGGGCCCTCCACAGATACGCAGTATTTT. Protein: CASSRRTSGGPSTDTQYF.

This chain connects TRBV28 to TRBJ2-7; D might be TRBD2 (6 bases). Trimming took off 10 bases at V and 7 bases at J, with 20 bases between the two ends. CDR3 length: 13 residues. The germline V gene encodes CDR1 MDHEN and CDR2 SYDVKM. The CDR3 DNA is TGTGCCACCCGGGACTCAATCCTACGAGAGCAGTACTTC. As protein: CATRDSILREQYF.

CDR3 region: CASSLVGPQETQYF. The CDR3 nucleotides read TGTGCCAGCAGCTTAGTGGGCCCGCAAGAGACCCAGTACTTC. The chain links TRBV7-9 to TRBJ2-5; D uncertain. CDR3 length equals 14 residues. Germline V CDR1 and CDR2: SEHNR, FQNEAQ (reference sequence). V lost 1 base and J 2 bases, leaving 8 bases between the germline ends. Together with reference TRBV7-9 and TRBJ2-5, the CDR3 gives the full variable domain: DTGVSQNPRHKITKRGQNVTFRCDPISEHNRLYWYRQTLGQGPEFLTYFQNEAQLEKSRLLSDRFSAERPKGSFSTLEIQRTEQGDSAMYLCASSLVGPQETQYFGPGTRLLVL.